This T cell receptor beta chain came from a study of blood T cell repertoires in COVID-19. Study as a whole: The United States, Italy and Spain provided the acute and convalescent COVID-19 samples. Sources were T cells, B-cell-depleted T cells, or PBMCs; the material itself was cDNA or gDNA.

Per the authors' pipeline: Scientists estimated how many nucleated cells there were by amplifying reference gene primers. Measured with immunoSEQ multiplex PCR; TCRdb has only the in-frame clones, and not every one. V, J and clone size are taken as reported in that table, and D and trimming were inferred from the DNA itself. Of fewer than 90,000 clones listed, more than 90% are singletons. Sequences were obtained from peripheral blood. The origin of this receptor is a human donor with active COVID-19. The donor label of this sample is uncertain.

CDR3 sequence (DNA): TGTGCCAGCTCACTTCTCGCAGATACGCAGTATTTT. It yields the protein CASSLLADTQYF. The chain is built from TRBV18 and TRBJ2-3; no clear D. V was trimmed by 4 bases and J by 4 bases, leaving 6 bases between them. Germline V gives CDR1 KGHSH, CDR2 LQKENI. The CDR3 has 12 residues.